Listed below are T cell receptor beta chains from one sample, sequenced in a study of T cell repertoires in cytomegalovirus infection. TCRdb redid the calling of the reads with MiXCR, one entry per CDR3 protein. The table lists 900,000 to 950,000 distinct CDR3 sequences, roughly 30% of them singletons. Antigens for these TCRs are unknown. Source: cultured CD8+ T cells from PBMCs, taken from culture after CMV antigen stimulation. All receptors come from a human donor in good health (CMV status not recorded). Some clones in this sample may be carry-over from other donors' samples. CDR3s include the opening cysteine and the closing phenylalanine or tryptophan. Each record gives: V gene, clone size, D gene, J gene, CDR3 protein, CDR3 DNA. The D gene is left open where the match is weak. Expanded clones get a size class; other rows say once, few or many, or leave the size out.

>TRBV12-3/TRBV12-4|few|.|TRBJ1-1
CASTYYPPGGDTEAFF
TGTGCCAGCACTTATTATCCCCCTGGGGGGGACACTGAAGCTTTCTTT
>TRBV12-3/TRBV12-4|few|TRBD2|TRBJ2-4
CASSLSLRGGGNIQYF
TGTGCCAGCAGTTTAAGCCTCCGGGGGGGCGGAAACATTCAGTACTTC
>TRBV7-8|many|.|TRBJ2-1
CASSPQTSSYNEQFF
TGTGCCAGCAGCCCCCAGACTAGCTCCTACAATGAGCAGTTCTTC
>TRBV7-4|.|.|TRBJ2-5
CASSFGPQGGETQYF
TGTGCCAGCAGCTTTGGACCTCAAGGTGGTGAGACCCAGTACTTC
>TRBV20-1|.|TRBD2|TRBJ2-3
CSAFSGGTDTQYF
TGCAGTGCTTTCAGCGGGGGCACAGATACGCAGTATTTT
>TRBV4-1|.|TRBD1|TRBJ1-5
CASSQVRGVGQPQHF
TGCGCCAGCAGCCAAGTCAGGGGGGTAGGTCAGCCCCAGCATTTT
>TRBV28|.|.|TRBJ2-4
CASISKNIQYF
TGTGCCAGCATCTCCAAAAACATTCAGTACTTC
>TRBV6-6|.|TRBD2|TRBJ2-1
CASSYSASGASGEQFF
TGTGCCAGCAGTTACTCAGCTAGCGGGGCCTCTGGAGAGCAGTTCTTC
>TRBV20-1|.|TRBD2|TRBJ2-1
CSATSPRGYNEQFF
TGCAGTGCTACATCGCCGCGGGGGTACAATGAGCAGTTCTTC
>TRBV19|.|TRBD1|TRBJ2-2
CASGTGDTGELFF
TGTGCCAGTGGGACAGGGGACACCGGGGAGCTGTTTTTT
>TRBV27|.|.|TRBJ1-1
CASISRVDSNTEAFF
TGTGCCAGCATATCCAGGGTGGATTCGAACACTGAAGCTTTCTTT
>TRBV6-5|many|.|TRBJ2-2
CASSYPSSGNTGELFF
TGTGCCAGCAGTTACCCTAGCTCGGGGAACACCGGGGAGCTGTTTTTT
>TRBV28|.|.|TRBJ2-5
CASSLSGGEGTQYF
TGTGCCAGCAGTCTCTCCGGGGGTGAAGGGACCCAGTACTTC
>TRBV19|.|.|TRBJ1-3
CASRDWTTGNTIYF
TGTGCCAGTAGGGACTGGACTACTGGAAACACCATATATTTT
>TRBV6-1|few|TRBD2|TRBJ2-1
CASSDPREASYNEQFF
TGTGCCAGCAGTGACCCACGGGAGGCCTCCTACAATGAGCAGTTCTTC
>TRBV4-1|many|.|TRBJ2-1
CASSQGRQAKFF
TGCGCCAGCAGCCAAGGAAGACAGGCCAAGTTCTTC
>TRBV4-3|.|TRBD1|TRBJ2-5
CASSPRQGGHETQYF
TGCGCCAGCAGCCCCCGACAGGGGGGCCATGAGACCCAGTACTTC
>TRBV4-3|few|.|TRBJ1-2
CASSQVSLGAEFNYGYTF
TGCGCCAGCAGCCAAGTTTCACTGGGGGCAGAGTTTAACTATGGCTACACCTTC
>TRBV28|.|.|TRBJ2-5
CASSLPGVEVGETQYF
TGTGCCAGCAGTTTGCCCGGGGTAGAGGTGGGGGAGACCCAGTACTTC
>TRBV5-4|.|.|TRBJ2-3
CASRLKGFTDTQYF
TGTGCCAGCAGGTTAAAGGGGTTCACAGATACGCAGTATTTT
>TRBV18|.|.|TRBJ1-1
CASSPLRPGSGAKNTEAFF
TGTGCCAGCTCACCCCTACGTCCAGGTTCAGGGGCGAAGAACACTGAAGCTTTCTTT
>TRBV15|.|TRBD2|TRBJ2-1
CATSRATWGGYNEQFF
TGTGCCACCAGCAGGGCAACATGGGGGGGATACAATGAGCAGTTCTTC
>TRBV20-1|.|TRBD1|TRBJ1-3
CSARDPRQGVRTGNTIYF
TGCAGTGCTAGAGATCCCCGACAGGGGGTGAGGACTGGAAACACCATATATTTT
>TRBV19|few|.|TRBJ1-1
CATIPGEYTEAFF
TGTGCCACCATTCCAGGGGAATACACTGAAGCTTTCTTT
>TRBV10-3|few|.|TRBJ1-4
CAISGPSSGSGEKLFF
TGTGCCATCAGCGGCCCCTCCTCAGGGAGCGGCGAAAAACTGTTTTTT
>TRBV7-6|.|TRBD2|TRBJ2-3
CASSFSGFSTDTQYF
TGTGCCAGCAGCTTTAGCGGGTTTAGCACAGATACGCAGTATTTT
>TRBV7-9|.|TRBD2|TRBJ2-3
CAVQRERLTDTQYF
TGTGCCGTACAGCGGGAGCGACTCACAGATACGCAGTATTTT
>TRBV19|.|TRBD2|TRBJ2-1
CASSIVAGEQFF
TGTGCCAGTAGTATAGTAGCGGGGGAGCAGTTCTTC
>TRBV12-3/TRBV12-4|.|.|TRBJ1-2
CASSHSYGDGYGYTF
TGTGCCAGCAGCCACTCTTATGGGGACGGCTATGGCTACACCTTC
>TRBV5-1|.|TRBD2|TRBJ2-1
CASSFFASGGSVLQGEQFF
TGCGCCAGCAGCTTTTTTGCTAGCGGGGGGTCTGTCCTCCAGGGGGAGCAGTTCTTC
>TRBV7-9|.|.|TRBJ2-5
CASSPQSTQETQYF
TGTGCCAGCAGCCCCCAGAGTACCCAAGAGACCCAGTACTTC
>TRBV7-6|.|.|TRBJ2-7
CAGSLEGGPYEQYF
TGTGCCGGCAGCTTAGAGGGGGGTCCCTACGAGCAGTACTTC
>TRBV25-1|few|.|TRBJ1-6
CASSEYRVGLNSPLHF
TGTGCCAGCAGTGAATACAGGGTGGGCCTCAATTCACCCCTCCACTTT
>TRBV6-6|few|TRBD1|TRBJ1-5
CASSYPRGQVGQLGQPQHF
TGTGCCAGCAGTTACCCCCGGGGACAGGTCGGTCAATTGGGTCAGCCCCAGCATTTT
>TRBV19|few|.|TRBJ1-2
CASSASGFWDYGYTF
TGTGCCAGTAGTGCTTCGGGGTTTTGGGACTATGGCTACACCTTC
>TRBV12-3/TRBV12-4|many|.|TRBJ1-4
CASRGRGLPGANEKLFF
TGTGCCAGCAGGGGGAGAGGTTTGCCGGGGGCTAATGAAAAACTGTTTTTT
>TRBV24-1|.|TRBD1|TRBJ2-2
CATSVTGTGDHLGGELFF
TGTGCCACCAGTGTTACCGGGACAGGTGATCACCTAGGCGGGGAGCTGTTTTTT
>TRBV7-2|many|.|TRBJ2-7
CASSPVVGDFVNEQYF
TGTGCCAGCAGCCCCGTGGTAGGCGATTTTGTCAACGAGCAGTACTTC
>TRBV6-1|few|.|TRBJ1-5
CASSPLRGIQPQHF
TGTGCCAGCAGTCCTCTCCGAGGGATCCAGCCCCAGCATTTT
>TRBV28|few|TRBD1|TRBJ1-1
CASRVGQWGRGEAFF
TGTGCCAGCAGGGTGGGACAGTGGGGCAGGGGTGAAGCTTTCTTT
>TRBV28|few|.|TRBJ1-5
CASSFDHSNQPQHF
TGTGCCAGCAGTTTCGACCATAGCAATCAGCCCCAGCATTTT
>TRBV27|.|.|TRBJ1-5
CASRRGGNNQPQHF
TGTGCCAGCCGACGGGGGGGGAACAATCAGCCCCAGCATTTT
>TRBV10-3|few|.|TRBJ2-1
CAISEGGNEQFF
TGTGCCATCAGTGAGGGGGGAAATGAGCAGTTCTTC
>TRBV29-1|.|.|TRBJ2-7
CSVGRYYEQYF
TGCAGCGTTGGACGATACTACGAGCAGTACTTC
>TRBV7-9|.|TRBD2|TRBJ2-1
CASSPSGGTINEQFF
TGTGCTAGCAGCCCTAGCGGGGGGACGATCAATGAGCAGTTCTTC
>TRBV7-9|few|.|TRBJ1-1
CAQTVLGEAFF
TGTGCCCAAACGGTGTTAGGAGAAGCTTTCTTT
>TRBV20-1|.|.|TRBJ1-1
CSARDLGGTLNTEAFF
TGCAGTGCTAGAGATCTCGGAGGCACGCTGAACACTGAAGCTTTCTTT
>TRBV6-6|many|TRBD2|TRBJ2-3
CASSYPVRSIVGGGRDTQYF
TGTGCCAGCAGTTACCCCGTCCGATCGATTGTCGGGGGGGGTAGAGATACGCAGTATTTT
>TRBV7-2|few|TRBD2|TRBJ2-3
CASSLWLAGATDTQYF
TGTGCCAGCAGCTTGTGGCTAGCGGGTGCCACAGATACGCAGTATTTT
>TRBV6-4|many|.|TRBJ1-2
CASSDTPQAASGYTF
TGTGCCAGCAGTGACACCCCCCAGGCGGCTAGTGGCTACACCTTC
>TRBV4-1|.|TRBD1|TRBJ2-1
CASGRTGGEFF
TGCGCCAGCGGCCGGACAGGGGGTGAGTTCTTC
>TRBV9|.|TRBD2|TRBJ2-6
CASSREGSGANVLTF
TGTGCCAGCAGCCGGGAGGGCTCTGGGGCCAACGTCCTGACTTTC
>TRBV7-9|many|.|TRBJ2-1
CASSLASRYPDEQFF
TGTGCCAGCAGCTTAGCGTCTCGATATCCTGATGAGCAGTTCTTC
>TRBV28|.|TRBD1|TRBJ2-5
CASRSGQLIQETQYF
TGTGCCAGCAGATCGGGACAGCTTATCCAAGAGACCCAGTACTTC
>TRBV20-1|many|.|TRBJ2-1
CSARVRGSDSLGDEQFF
TGCAGTGCTAGAGTTAGAGGGAGCGATAGCCTAGGGGATGAGCAGTTCTTC